Presented here are 18 T cell receptor beta chains from one specimen sequenced in a study of a mutant IDH1 vaccine in newly diagnosed glioma. Their cognate antigens are unknown. Regarding time point: week 35, safety follow-up. Topical imiquimod was applied with each vaccine dose, which held 300 ug of mutant IDH1 20-mer peptide. Repertoires were generated with immunoSEQ multiplex PCR, while TCRdb's copy carries only in-frame clones and drops some. The sample consists of about 72,000 clones, approximately 88% of them appearing once. Sample: PBMCs, taken from a glioma patient whose treatment included an IDH1 peptide vaccine. The origin of the receptors is a young man with glioma.

This clone showed up just once. The chain combines TRBV6-1 with TRBJ1-4, with TRBD1 matching over 10 bases. Germline CDR1 MNHNS, CDR2 SASEGT. V trimming: 4 bases; J trimming: 5 bases; junction bases outside the gene matches: 4. There are 15 residues in the CDR3. DNA for the CDR3: TGTGCCAGCAGTGGGGGACAGGGGATAAATGAAAAACTGTTTTTT. Amino acid sequence: CASSGGQGINEKLFF.

The gene calls are TRBV5-1 and TRBJ1-2, with D unclear. Trimming left V 1 base short and J 5 bases short, with 15 bases between. This CDR3 spans 15 amino acids. CDR1 is SGHRS and CDR2 is YFSETQ in the germline V gene. CDR3 in amino acids: CASSLTSVTGYGYTF. In DNA form, the CDR3 reads TGCGCCAGCAGCTTGACCTCCGTAACGGGGTATGGCTACACCTTC. The full variable domain, in which reference TRBV5-1 and TRBJ1-2 provide the parts outside the CDR3, is KAGVTQTPRYLIKTRGQQVTLSCSPISGHRSVSWYQQTPGQGLQFLFEYFSETQRNKGNFPGRFSGRQFSNSRSEMNVSTLELGDSALYLCASSLTSVTGYGYTFGSGTRLTVV.

This clone came up once. The V and J genes are TRBV7-8 and TRBJ2-7; D is ambiguous. Germline values: CDR1 SGHVS, CDR2 FQNEAQ. Trimming cost V 6 bases and J 6 bases, with 18 bases left between them. The CDR3 is 14 amino acids. DNA for the CDR3: TGTGCCAGCAGACCTACAGCCCGTATCGGCGAGCAGTACTTC. Amino acid sequence: CASRPTARIGEQYF. Variable domain in full (rest from reference TRBV7-8 and TRBJ2-7): GAGVSQSPRYKVAKRGQDVALRCDPISGHVSLFWYQQALGQGPEFLTYFQNEAQLDKSGLPSDRFFAERPEGSVSTLKIQRTQQEDSAVYLCASRPTARIGEQYFGPGTRLTVT.

V is TRBV6-5 and J is TRBJ1-5; D gene unclear. The ends were cut back, 0 bases at V and 6 bases at J, with 12 bases in the middle. Per the germline V gene, CDR1 is MNHEY and CDR2 is SVGAGI. The CDR3 sequence is 15 residues long. The CDR3 coding sequence is TGTGCCAGCAGTTACTCGGGTCAGATGGGTCAGCCCCAGCATTTT. This gives the protein CASSYSGQMGQPQHF.

This clone has just a few counts. The chain recombines TRBV5-1 with TRBJ1-1, with 7 bases identical to TRBD1. The CDR3 runs to 12 residues. CDR1 SGHRS and CDR2 YFSETQ come from the germline V gene. V dropped 5 bases and J dropped 8; count of bases not matched to a gene: 6. The CDR3: CASRNPDREAFF. The CDR3 DNA is TGCGCCAGCAGGAATCCGGACAGGGAAGCTTTCTTT.

The chain has TRBV14 and TRBJ1-2; TRBD1 aligns across 10 bases. There are 14 residues in the CDR3. The germline gives CDR1 SGHDN, CDR2 FVKESK. The ends lost 4 bases at V and 8 bases at J; junction bases unmatched: 7. CDR3 sequence (DNA): TGTGCCAGCAGCCCGTCGGGGACAGGGGTCGGCTACACCTTC. This encodes CASSPSGTGVGYTF.

The chain has TRBV4-1 and TRBJ2-7; 9 bases match TRBD1. V trimming: 3 bases; J trimming: 6 bases; junction bases outside the gene matches: 6. Germline V CDR1 and CDR2: MGHRA, YSYEKL. The CDR3 sequence is 14 residues long. The CDR3 reads CASSHGQGSGEQYF. The DNA of the CDR3 is TGCGCCAGCAGCCATGGACAGGGGTCGGGCGAGCAGTACTTC.

This clone came up once. The V gene is TRBV30, the J gene TRBJ2-1, with TRBD2 matching over 13 bases. Trimming removed 4 bases from V and 8 bases from J; junction bases left unmatched: 11. This CDR3 has 16 amino acids. CDR1 is GTSNPN, CDR2 SVGIG, per germline (reference sequence). The CDR3 DNA sequence: TGTGCCTGGACGGGACTAGCGGGGAGGGCCGGGGATGAGCAGTTCTTC. This translates into CAWTGLAGRAGDEQFF.

This chain connects TRBV6-6 to TRBJ1-2; the match to TRBD1 covers 8 bases. The germline V gene has CDR1 MNHNY and CDR2 SVGAGI (reference sequence). Unmatched junction bases numbered 10, after V lost 6 bases and J lost 1 base. This CDR3 has 16 amino acids. The CDR3: CASRTTGGAGNYGYTF. In DNA form, the CDR3 reads TGTGCCAGCAGAACCACAGGGGGGGCCGGTAACTATGGCTACACCTTC.

The chain carries TRBV6-6 and TRBJ2-7; D is possibly TRBD1 or TRBD2 (6 bases each). There are 13 residues in the CDR3. The V gene's germline CDR1 is MNHNY and CDR2 SVGAGI (reference sequence). V was trimmed by 5 bases and J by 6 bases, leaving 14 bases between them. CDR3 region: CASSPGGRVEQYF. CDR3 nucleotide sequence: TGTGCCAGCAGTCCTGGGGGGCGAGTCGAGCAGTACTTC.

This rearrangement joins TRBV5-8 to TRBJ2-2; the match to TRBD1 covers 7 bases. CDR3 length: 15 residues. Trimming took 2 bases from V and 1 from J; bases not matched to a gene: 2. The V gene's germline CDR1 is SGHTS and CDR2 YDEGEE. CDR3 residues: CASSFWTGNTGELFF. CDR3 nucleotides: TGTGCCAGCAGCTTTTGGACAGGGAACACCGGGGAGCTGTTTTTT.

This rearrangement joins TRBV2 to TRBJ2-1, with D perhaps matching TRBD1 or TRBD2 (5 bases each). This CDR3 comprises 15 residues. Germline CDR1 and CDR2: SNHLY and FYNNEI. Trimming pared 4 bases from V and 15 bases from J, leaving 25 bases between. The CDR3 DNA is TGTGCCAGCAGTGGGGGCCCTAGCAAGACCCACGGTCTGTTCTTC. This sequence encodes CASSGGPSKTHGLFF.

This clone showed up just a few times. V gene TRBV6-5 combines with J gene TRBJ1-5, with 7 bases identical to TRBD1. Germline V lookup: CDR1 MNHEY, CDR2 SVGAGI. CDR3 length: 15 residues. V was pared by 5 bases and J by 2 bases, with 6 bases of the junction left unmatched. The CDR3 DNA sequence: TGTGCCAGCAGTAACGACAGGGTTGGCAATCAGCCCCAGCATTTT. Translated: CASSNDRVGNQPQHF.

This chain links TRBV27 with TRBJ2-7; TRBD2 matches at 8 bases. Germline V gives CDR1 MNHEY, CDR2 SMNVEV (reference sequence). Trimming removed 4 bases from V and 4 bases from J; junction bases left unmatched: 6. The CDR3 totals 14 residues. The CDR3 DNA sequence: TGTGCCAGCAGTTCGGGACTAGGATATTACGAGCAGTACTTC. This translates into CASSSGLGYYEQYF.

This sequence joins TRBV5-1 and TRBJ2-5; D remains ambiguous. This CDR3 contains 15 residues. With 5 bases removed from V and 5 bases from J, the gap between germline ends came to 19 bases. Germline CDR1 is SGHRS and CDR2 is YFSETQ. The CDR3 sequence: CASRAVGPSLETQYF. In DNA, the CDR3 is TGCGCCAGCAGGGCGGTGGGTCCATCCTTGGAGACCCAGTACTTC.

This clone was seen a handful of times. This chain links TRBV5-1 with TRBJ1-1, with TRBD1 matching over 10 bases. Germline assignment: CDR1 SGHRS and CDR2 YFSETQ. The CDR3 is 18 residues long. The V gene end was trimmed by 3 bases and the J gene end by 3 bases; junction bases not matched to a gene: 14. The CDR3 DNA follows: TGCGCCAGCAGCTCGGGCTTACCGGGGACAGGGGTTGACACTGAAGCTTTCTTT. It yields the protein CASSSGLPGTGVDTEAFF.

This chain links TRBV11-2 with TRBJ2-7, with TRBD1 matching 9 bases. This CDR3 is 15 amino acids long. Germline V gene sequence: CDR1 SGHAT, CDR2 FQNNGV. Trimming at V came to 3 bases and at J to 0 bases, leaving 3 bases not matched to a gene. In nucleotides, the CDR3 is TGTGCCAGCAGCTTCCGGGACAGGGTCTCCTACGAGCAGTACTTC. It specifies CASSFRDRVSYEQYF. Supplemented by reference TRBV11-2 and TRBJ2-7, the full variable domain reads EAGVAQSPRYKIIEKRQSVAFWCNPISGHATLYWYQQILGQGPKLLIQFQNNGVVDDSQLPKDRFSAERLKGVDSTLKIQPAKLEDSAVYLCASSFRDRVSYEQYFGPGTRLTVT.

This clone was seen only once. The rearrangement joins TRBV7-2 to TRBJ2-7, with D unresolved. The V gene's germline CDR1 is SGHTA and CDR2 FQGNSA. The CDR3 has 13 amino acids. Between the trimmed V and J ends, which lost 5 bases and 4 bases, there was a span of 12 bases. CDR3 sequence reads: CASSIDLRYEQYF. DNA for the CDR3: TGTGCCAGCAGCATAGACCTCCGGTACGAGCAGTACTTC.